The clone carrying this TCR beta chain came up many times. The sample comes from a study of Graves' ophthalmopathy and Graves' hyperthyroidism. Amplifying from RNA transcripts, the study obtained TCR beta CDR3 regions. After a first-round RT-PCR with HTBI primers, a second-round multiplex PCR was run. From the multiplex PCR reads, TCRdb called clonotypes with MiXCR, one entry per CDR3 protein. Here the sample spans 400,000 or so distinct CDR3 sequences, about 15% being singletons. Trimming removed 3 bases from V and 0 bases from J, with 6 bases in between. The CDR3 is 14 residues long. Per the germline V gene, CDR1 is MDHEN and CDR2 is SYDVKM. PBMCs were isolated by Ficoll-Paque density gradient centrifugation, using around 10 ml of fresh peripheral blood as the starting material.

The sample consisted of peripheral blood. The chain is built from TRBV28 and TRBJ1-3; D remains ambiguous. The TCR was taken from an adult woman with stable Graves' hyperthyroidism. Here the CDR3 DNA reads TGTGCCAGCAGTTTGTCCAGCTCTGGAAACACCATATATTTT. Translating gives CASSLSSSGNTIYF.